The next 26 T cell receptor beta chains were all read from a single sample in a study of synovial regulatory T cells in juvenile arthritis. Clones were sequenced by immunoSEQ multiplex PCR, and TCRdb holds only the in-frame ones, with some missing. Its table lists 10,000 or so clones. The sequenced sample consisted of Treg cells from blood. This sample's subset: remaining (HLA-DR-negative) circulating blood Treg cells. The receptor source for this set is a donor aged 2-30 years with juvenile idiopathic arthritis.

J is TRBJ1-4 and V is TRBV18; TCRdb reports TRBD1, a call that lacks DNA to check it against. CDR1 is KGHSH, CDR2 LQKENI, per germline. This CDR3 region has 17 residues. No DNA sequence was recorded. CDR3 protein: CASSPRNRAKANEKLFF.

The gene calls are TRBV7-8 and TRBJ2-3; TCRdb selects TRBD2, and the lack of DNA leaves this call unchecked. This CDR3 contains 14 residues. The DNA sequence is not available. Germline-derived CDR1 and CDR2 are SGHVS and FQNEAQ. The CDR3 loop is CASRAGLHTDTQYF.

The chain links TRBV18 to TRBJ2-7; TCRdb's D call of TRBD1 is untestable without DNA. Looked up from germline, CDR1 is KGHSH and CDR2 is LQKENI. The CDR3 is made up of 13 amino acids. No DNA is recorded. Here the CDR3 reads CASSQQGHREQYF.

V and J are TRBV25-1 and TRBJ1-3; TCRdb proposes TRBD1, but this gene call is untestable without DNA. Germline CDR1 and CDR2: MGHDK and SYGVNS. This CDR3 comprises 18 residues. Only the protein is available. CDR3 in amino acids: CATLRHQGRGSTGNTIYF. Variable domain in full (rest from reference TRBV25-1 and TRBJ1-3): EADIYQTPRYLVIGTGKKITLECSQTMGHDKMYWYQQDPGMELHLIHYSYGVNSTEKGDLSSESTVSRIRTEHFPLTLESARPSHTSQYLCATLRHQGRGSTGNTIYFGEGSWLTVV.

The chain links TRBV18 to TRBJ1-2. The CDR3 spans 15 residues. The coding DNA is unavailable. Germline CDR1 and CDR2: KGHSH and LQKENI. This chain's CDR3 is CASSPVLKGGYGYTF.

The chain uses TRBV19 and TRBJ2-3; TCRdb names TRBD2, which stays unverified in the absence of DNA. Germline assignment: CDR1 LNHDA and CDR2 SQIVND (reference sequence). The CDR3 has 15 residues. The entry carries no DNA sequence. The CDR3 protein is CASTPSGGSTDTQYF. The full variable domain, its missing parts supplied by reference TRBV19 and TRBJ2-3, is DGGITQSPKYLFRKEGQNVTLSCEQNLNHDAMYWYRQDPGQGLRLIYYSQIVNDFQKGDIAEGYSVSREKKESFPLTVTSAQKNPTAFYLCASTPSGGSTDTQYFGPGTRLTVL.

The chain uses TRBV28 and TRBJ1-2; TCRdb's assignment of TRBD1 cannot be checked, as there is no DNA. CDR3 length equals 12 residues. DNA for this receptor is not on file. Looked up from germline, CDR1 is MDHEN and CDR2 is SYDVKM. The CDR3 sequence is CASRYRVAGYTF.

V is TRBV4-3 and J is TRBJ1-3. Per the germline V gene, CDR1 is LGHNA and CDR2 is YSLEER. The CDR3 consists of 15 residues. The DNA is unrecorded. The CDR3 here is CASSPFERGDNTIYF.

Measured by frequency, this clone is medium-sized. This chain's CDR3 is CASSQWGSSGNTIYF. The V and J genes are TRBV16 and TRBJ1-3. CDR1 and CDR2 (germline): KGHSY, FQNENV. The CDR3 consists of 15 residues. No DNA was logged.

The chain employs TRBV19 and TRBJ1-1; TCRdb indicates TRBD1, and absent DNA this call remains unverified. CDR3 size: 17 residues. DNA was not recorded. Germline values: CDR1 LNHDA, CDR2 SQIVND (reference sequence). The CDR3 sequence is CASSKWWTGRGNTEAFF.

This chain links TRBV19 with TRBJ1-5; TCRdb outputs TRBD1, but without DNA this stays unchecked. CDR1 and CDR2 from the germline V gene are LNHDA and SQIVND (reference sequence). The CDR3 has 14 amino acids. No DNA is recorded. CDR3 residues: CASRIQGPNQPQHF.

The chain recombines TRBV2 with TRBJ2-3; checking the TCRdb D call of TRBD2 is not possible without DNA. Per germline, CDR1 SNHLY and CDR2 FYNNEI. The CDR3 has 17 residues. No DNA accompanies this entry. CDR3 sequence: CASGRTSGGGGTDTQYF.

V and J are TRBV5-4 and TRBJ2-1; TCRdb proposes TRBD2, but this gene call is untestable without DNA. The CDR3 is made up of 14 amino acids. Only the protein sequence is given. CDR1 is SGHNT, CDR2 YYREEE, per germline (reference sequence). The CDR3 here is CASSSAEPYNEQFF.

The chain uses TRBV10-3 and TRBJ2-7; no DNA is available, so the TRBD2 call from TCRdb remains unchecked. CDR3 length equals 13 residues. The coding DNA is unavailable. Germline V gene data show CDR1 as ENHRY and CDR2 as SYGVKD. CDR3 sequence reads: CAISIAGDYEQYF.

The CDR3 region is CASSKVPGTASGNTIYF. The chain recombines TRBV7-2 with TRBJ1-3; TCRdb outputs TRBD1, but without DNA this stays unchecked. The germline V gene encodes CDR1 SGHTA and CDR2 FQGNSA. The CDR3 has 17 residues. No DNA has been recorded.

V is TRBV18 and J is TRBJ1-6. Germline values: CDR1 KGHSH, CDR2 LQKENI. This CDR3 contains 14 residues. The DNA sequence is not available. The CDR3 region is CASSPPGWNSPLHF.

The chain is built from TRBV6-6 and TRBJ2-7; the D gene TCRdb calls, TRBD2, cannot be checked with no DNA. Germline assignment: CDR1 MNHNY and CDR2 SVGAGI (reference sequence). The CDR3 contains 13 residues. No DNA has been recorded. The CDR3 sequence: CASGGGGQDEQYF.

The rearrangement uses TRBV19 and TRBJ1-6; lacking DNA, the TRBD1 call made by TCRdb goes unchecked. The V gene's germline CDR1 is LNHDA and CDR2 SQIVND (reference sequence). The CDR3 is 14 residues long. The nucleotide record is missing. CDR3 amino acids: CASISDSYNSPLHF.

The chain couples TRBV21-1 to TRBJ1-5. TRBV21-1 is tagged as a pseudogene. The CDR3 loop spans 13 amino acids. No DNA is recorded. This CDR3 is CASSKGRDQPQHF.

The CDR3 protein is CASSLDRVTANYGYTF. The chain uses TRBV28 and TRBJ1-2; checking the TCRdb D call of TRBD1 is not possible without DNA. The CDR3 length is 16 residues. This entry has no DNA. Germline V gives CDR1 MDHEN, CDR2 SYDVKM.

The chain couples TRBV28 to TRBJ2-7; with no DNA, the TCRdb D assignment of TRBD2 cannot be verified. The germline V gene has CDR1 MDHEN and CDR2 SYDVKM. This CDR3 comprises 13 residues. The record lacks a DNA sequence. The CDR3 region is CASSYSSSYEQYF.

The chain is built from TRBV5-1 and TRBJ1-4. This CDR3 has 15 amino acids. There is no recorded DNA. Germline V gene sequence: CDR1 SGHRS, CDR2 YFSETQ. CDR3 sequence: CASSLGYASAEKLFF.

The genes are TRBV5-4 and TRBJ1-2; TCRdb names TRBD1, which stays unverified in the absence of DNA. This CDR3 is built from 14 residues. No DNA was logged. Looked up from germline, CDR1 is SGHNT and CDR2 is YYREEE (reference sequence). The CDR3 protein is CASSFGTGVYDYTF.

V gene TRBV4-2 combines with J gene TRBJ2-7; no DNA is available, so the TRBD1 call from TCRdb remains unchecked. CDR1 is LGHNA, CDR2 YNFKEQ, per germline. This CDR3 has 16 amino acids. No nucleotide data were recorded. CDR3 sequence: CASSRTGTGWSYEQYF.

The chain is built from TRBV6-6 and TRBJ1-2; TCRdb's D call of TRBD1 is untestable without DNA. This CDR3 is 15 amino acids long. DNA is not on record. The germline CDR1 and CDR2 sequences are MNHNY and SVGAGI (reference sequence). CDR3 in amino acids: CASSYSQVVFYGYTF.

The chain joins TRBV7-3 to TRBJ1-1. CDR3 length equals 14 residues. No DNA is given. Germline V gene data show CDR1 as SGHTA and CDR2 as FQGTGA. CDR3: CASSSGMLITEAFF.